The T cell receptor (beta chain) under discussion was sequenced for a study of Graves' ophthalmopathy and Graves' hyperthyroidism. Researchers took RNA transcripts and amplified TCR beta CDR3 regions from them. Following a first-round RT-PCR that used HTBI primers, a second-round multiplex PCR was carried out. TCRdb re-derived calls from the multiplex PCR reads in MiXCR, one entry per CDR3 protein. The profile shows 600,000 to 950,000 distinct CDR3 sequences, roughly 41% of them singletons. CDR1 is MNHNY and CDR2 is SVGAGI in the germline V gene (reference sequence). Trimming took 2 bases from V and 0 from J, leaving 12 bases between them. CDR3 length: 16 residues.

The chain combines TRBV6-6 with TRBJ2-3; a possible D gene is TRBD1 (5 bases). The receptor was isolated from an adult man with Graves' ophthalmopathy. The specimen was peripheral blood. CDR3 in amino acids: CASSYLGGASTDTQYF. The CDR3 nucleotides are TGTGCCAGCAGTTACCTCGGTGGGGCGAGCACAGATACGCAGTATTTT.